The present T cell receptor (beta chain) was sequenced within a study of T cell responses to AZD1222 COVID-19 vaccine. The study, taken as a whole, reports: The span of vaccine-associated CD4 TCRs extended across spike, with dominance at 160-218 and 743-854. Baseline seropositivity occurred in only six AZD1222 recipients. Two AZD1222 administrations were followed by greater Spike-specific TCR breadth and depth.

Comments on this clone: Antigen unknown.

Assay used: immunoSEQ multiplex PCR; TCRdb lists only in-frame clones, some missing. The repertoire consists of around 100,000 clones, with around 87% occurring once and the leading ten covering approximately 15%. Germline CDR1 reads SGHTA; CDR2 reads FQGNSA. Trimming took 5 bases from V and 1 from J, leaving 11 bases between them. CDR3 length equals 14 residues. The receptor was derived from an adult in good health. The chain couples TRBV7-2 to TRBJ1-1, with D possibly being TRBD1 (5 bases). This specimen was peripheral blood, taken on day 0 of AZD1222 vaccination. The CDR3 reads CASSLWGRNTEAFF. The DNA of the CDR3 is TGTGCCAGCAGCCTATGGGGCAGGAACACTGAAGCTTTCTTT.